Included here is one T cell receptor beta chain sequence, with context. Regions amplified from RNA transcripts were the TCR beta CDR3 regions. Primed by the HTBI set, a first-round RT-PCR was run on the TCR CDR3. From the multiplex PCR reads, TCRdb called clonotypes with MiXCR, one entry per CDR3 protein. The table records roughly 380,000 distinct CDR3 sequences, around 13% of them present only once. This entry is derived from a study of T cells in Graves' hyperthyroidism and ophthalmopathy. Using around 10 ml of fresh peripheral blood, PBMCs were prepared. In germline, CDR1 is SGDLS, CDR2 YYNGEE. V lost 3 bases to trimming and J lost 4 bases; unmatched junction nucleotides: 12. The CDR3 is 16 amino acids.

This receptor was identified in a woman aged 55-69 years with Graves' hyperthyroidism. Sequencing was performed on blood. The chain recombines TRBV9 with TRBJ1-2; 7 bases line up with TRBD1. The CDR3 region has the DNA TGTGCCAGCAGCGCCTCTAGGACAGGTTCTAGCTATGGCTACACCTTC. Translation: CASSASRTGSSYGYTF.